Detailed here is one T cell receptor beta chain. What it binds is not known. The method was immunoSEQ multiplex PCR; TCRdb's version includes in-frame clones alone and lacks a portion of them. Of over 100,000 clones listed, 80% to 90% were seen once; the top ten hold 3.1%. These data are taken from a study of T cell responses to AZD1222 COVID-19 vaccine. Study details: Pooling covered second doses at about 4 or about 12 weeks. Findings of the study overall: Vaccine-related CD4 TCRs covered spike, predominating at 160-218 and 743-854. Among spike-specific TCRs, nearly half reportedly target unmutated variant regions. Donors were chiefly white British, with a greater number of females, and clonal diversity was perhaps underestimated.

From germline, CDR1 is SEHNR and CDR2 FQNEAQ (reference sequence). After removal of 6 bases from V and 7 bases from J, the junction contained 13 bases not matched to a gene. The CDR3 loop spans 15 amino acids. The rearrangement links TRBV7-9 to TRBJ1-2; 8 nucleotides align to TRBD1. This specimen was peripheral blood, taken on day 0 of AZD1222 vaccination. The receptor's source is an adult in good health. CDR3 region: CASRKTRGRFGGYTF. The CDR3 DNA reads as TGTGCCAGCAGAAAGACCAGGGGGCGGTTCGGTGGCTACACCTTC.